This is a list of T cell receptor beta chains from one sample in a study of OX40 agonist ivuxolimab in advanced cancers. Only in-frame clones appear in the TCRdb table, and some are missing; sequencing was by immunoSEQ multiplex PCR. This table has 45,000 to 50,000 clones, about three quarters appearing once. The sequencing here drew on CD4+ or CD8+ T cells sorted from blood, taken in a trial of the OX40 agonist ivuxolimab. All receptors derive from an adult with an advanced solid tumor such as melanoma, head and neck, liver or kidney cancer. The CDR3 runs from the conserved cysteine through the conserved F or W. A D gene is named only where the DNA matches it firmly. For some rows the clone size is stated as once, few or many, or as a class when expanded; others skip it.

v_gene,d_gene,abundance,j_gene,CDR3nt,CDR3aa
TRBV27,-,few,TRBJ2-5,TGTGCCAGCAGTCTGAGGGGGGCTAAGACCCAGTACTTC,CASSLRGAKTQYF
TRBV21-1,-,-,TRBJ1-5,TGTGCCAGCAGCAAAAACCACCCGACAGGGTTCGACAATCAGCCCCAGCATTTT,CASSKNHPTGFDNQPQHF
TRBV6-4,-,-,TRBJ1-1,TGTGCCAGCAGTGACTCGGCGGGGGCCGGCACTGAAGCTTTCTTT,CASSDSAGAGTEAFF
TRBV7-6,TRBD1,once,TRBJ2-7,TGTGCCAGCAGCTCGGACAGGTATGCCTACGAGCAGTACTTC,CASSSDRYAYEQYF
TRBV30,-,once,TRBJ1-1,TGTGCCTGGAGTGTACTAAGACATCCGAACACTGAAGCTTTCTTT,CAWSVLRHPNTEAFF
TRBV5-5,-,-,TRBJ2-2,TGTGCCAGCAGCTTGGTGGGTCGGGAAGGCGGGGAGCTGTTTTTT,CASSLVGREGGELFF
TRBV7-9,-,once,TRBJ2-7,-,CASVGTGSYEQYF
TRBV23-1,-,-,TRBJ1-6,TGCGCCAGCAGTACCGAGCGGGGTCCCAACTATAATTCACCCCTCCACTTT,CASSTERGPNYNSPLHF
TRBV6-5,-,-,TRBJ2-7,TGTGCCAGCAGTTCCCGTGCAGGAATGAGCTCCTACGAGCAGTACTTC,CASSSRAGMSSYEQYF
TRBV29-1,-,few,TRBJ2-1,TGCAGCGTGACTTCCAGGGTCTACAATGAGCAGTTCTTC,CSVTSRVYNEQFF
TRBV5-1,TRBD2,-,TRBJ2-7,TGCGCCAGCAGCATCGGACTAGCGGGAGTCTACGAGCAGTACTTC,CASSIGLAGVYEQYF
TRBV18,-,-,TRBJ1-1,TGTGCCAGCTCATCGAAGGTTTTAAACACTGAAGCTTTCTTT,CASSSKVLNTEAFF
TRBV29-1,TRBD2,few,TRBJ2-6,TGCAGCGTGGGACTAGCGGGAGGGACTGGGGCCAACGTCCTGACTTTC,CSVGLAGGTGANVLTF
TRBV7-9,TRBD1,-,TRBJ2-2,TGTGCCAGCAGCCTAACAAGACAGGGGGCGCTTTTTTGGACCGGGGAGCTGTTTTTT,CASSLTRQGALFWTGELFF
TRBV11-2,-,-,TRBJ2-2,TGTGCCAGCAGCTTAGGAACCGGGGAGCTGTTTTTT,CASSLGTGELFF
TRBV30,-,-,TRBJ1-5,TGTGCCTGGAGTGTTGGCAGGGCGTATAGCAATCAGCCCCAGCATTTT,CAWSVGRAYSNQPQHF
TRBV9,-,-,TRBJ1-2,TGTGCCAGCAGCGTCAACTATGGCTACACCTTC,CASSVNYGYTF
TRBV14,-,few,TRBJ2-1,TGTGCCAGCAGCCCCTACGGAATATCGGGGGAAAAGGGCGGGAATGAGCAGTTCTTC,CASSPYGISGEKGGNEQFF
TRBV29-1,-,-,TRBJ1-1,TGCAGCACAGGGACCGCGATGAACACTGAAGCTTTCTTT,CSTGTAMNTEAFF
TRBV5-1,TRBD2,-,TRBJ2-1,TGCGCCAGCAGCTTTAGCGGGAACCGGGGGAATGAGCAGTTCTTC,CASSFSGNRGNEQFF
TRBV7-2,-,-,TRBJ1-2,TGTGCCAGCAGCCCACAGGGAACGGGCGATGGCTACACCTTC,CASSPQGTGDGYTF
TRBV5-6,-,once,TRBJ2-1,TGTGCCAGCAGCTTAGAGGGCTTTACGGGAGACTCCTACAATGAGCAGTTCTTC,CASSLEGFTGDSYNEQFF
TRBV7-9,TRBD2,-,TRBJ2-2,TGTGCCAGCGGGACTAGCGGGCCGGGCACCGGGGAGCTGTTTTTT,CASGTSGPGTGELFF
TRBV4-3,-,-,TRBJ1-6,TGCGCCAGCAGCCTCCTCTTGTACGGAGGAAATTCACCCCTCCACTTT,CASSLLLYGGNSPLHF
TRBV30,-,-,TRBJ2-6,TGTGCCTGGGGACAGTTCTCTGGGGCCAACGTCCTGACTTTC,CAWGQFSGANVLTF
TRBV29-1,-,-,TRBJ2-5,TGCAGCGTTGAAACCAGGGTCCAAGAGACCCAGTACTTC,CSVETRVQETQYF
TRBV20-1,-,once,TRBJ2-1,TGCAGTGCTTTTGACAATGAGCAGTTCTTC,CSAFDNEQFF
TRBV7-8,-,once,TRBJ1-2,TGTGCCAGCAGCTTAAGTCCCAGTTTGGCTAGGGGCTACACCTTC,CASSLSPSLARGYTF
TRBV30,TRBD1,-,TRBJ2-4,TGTGCCTGGAGGGGCGGGACAGGGAGGAACATTCAGTACTTC,CAWRGGTGRNIQYF
TRBV7-8,-,few,TRBJ2-4,TGTGCCAGCAGCTTAGACGGAGCCGGGTCCAAAAACATTCAGTACTTC,CASSLDGAGSKNIQYF
TRBV6-1,TRBD2,-,TRBJ2-7,TGTGCCAGCAGTGAAGGCAGCGGGATCAATATCTACGAGCAGTACTTC,CASSEGSGINIYEQYF
TRBV6-5,TRBD2,-,TRBJ2-1,TGTGCCAGCAGTTACTTTCTAGCGGGTTTTACCAATGAGCAGTTCTTC,CASSYFLAGFTNEQFF
TRBV5-6,-,-,TRBJ2-1,TGTGCCAGCAGCTTGGCCAGGGGCAATGAGCAGTTCTTC,CASSLARGNEQFF
TRBV27,-,-,TRBJ2-1,TGTGCCAGCAGTTTATATGGGGGAGCCGAGCAGTTCTTC,CASSLYGGAEQFF
TRBV15,TRBD1,-,TRBJ1-2,TGTGCCACCAGCAGAGATCGACAGGGGAGCTATGGCTACACCTTC,CATSRDRQGSYGYTF
TRBV7-9,-,-,TRBJ1-6,TGTGCCAGCAGCCCATCGTCGGGTTTGGATAATTCACCCCTCCACTTT,CASSPSSGLDNSPLHF
TRBV29-1,-,-,TRBJ2-1,TGCAGCGTTGAATTCTCTAGCGTGTCCTACAATGAGCAGTTCTTC,CSVEFSSVSYNEQFF
TRBV9,-,-,TRBJ2-3,TGTGCCAGCAGCCCCAGTTTGGGGGGGGCCCCAGATACGCAGTATTTT,CASSPSLGGAPDTQYF
TRBV19,TRBD1,-,TRBJ2-3,TGTGCCAGTAGGGACAGGAGCACAGATACGCAGTATTTT,CASRDRSTDTQYF
TRBV2,-,-,TRBJ2-2,TGTGCCAGCAGTCCACTACAGGGCCCCGGGGAGCTGTTTTTT,CASSPLQGPGELFF
TRBV19,-,-,TRBJ2-7,TGTGCCAGTAGTATAGGCCCTCCGGCGAACGAGCAGTACTTC,CASSIGPPANEQYF
TRBV2,TRBD1,-,TRBJ1-1,TGTGCCAGCATTATAGACAGGGCTGGCACTGAAGCTTTCTTT,CASIIDRAGTEAFF
TRBV5-4,-,-,TRBJ2-7,TGTGCCAGCAGCCCGGGACACGGTAGCAGCGAGCAGTACTTC,CASSPGHGSSEQYF
TRBV19,TRBD1,-,TRBJ1-6,TGTGCCAGTAGTATCACAGGGGGAGAATCACCCCTCCACTTT,CASSITGGESPLHF
TRBV30,-,-,TRBJ1-1,TGTGCCTGGAGTATCACAGAGAACACTGAAGCTTTCTTT,CAWSITENTEAFF
TRBV2,-,-,TRBJ2-5,TGTGCCAGCAGGGCAGAAACTAGTGGCGAGACCCAGTACTTC,CASRAETSGETQYF
TRBV6-5,-,-,TRBJ1-1,TGTGCCAGCAGTTCCCAGGGAGATATGAACACTGAAGCTTTCTTT,CASSSQGDMNTEAFF
TRBV5-8,TRBD1,-,TRBJ2-5,TGTGCCAGCAGCCCACGGACAGGGGGCTTTGAGACCCAGTACTTC,CASSPRTGGFETQYF
TRBV12-5,TRBD1,-,TRBJ1-1,TGTGCTAGTGGTACCAGGGGGTTGAACACTGAAGCTTTCTTT,CASGTRGLNTEAFF